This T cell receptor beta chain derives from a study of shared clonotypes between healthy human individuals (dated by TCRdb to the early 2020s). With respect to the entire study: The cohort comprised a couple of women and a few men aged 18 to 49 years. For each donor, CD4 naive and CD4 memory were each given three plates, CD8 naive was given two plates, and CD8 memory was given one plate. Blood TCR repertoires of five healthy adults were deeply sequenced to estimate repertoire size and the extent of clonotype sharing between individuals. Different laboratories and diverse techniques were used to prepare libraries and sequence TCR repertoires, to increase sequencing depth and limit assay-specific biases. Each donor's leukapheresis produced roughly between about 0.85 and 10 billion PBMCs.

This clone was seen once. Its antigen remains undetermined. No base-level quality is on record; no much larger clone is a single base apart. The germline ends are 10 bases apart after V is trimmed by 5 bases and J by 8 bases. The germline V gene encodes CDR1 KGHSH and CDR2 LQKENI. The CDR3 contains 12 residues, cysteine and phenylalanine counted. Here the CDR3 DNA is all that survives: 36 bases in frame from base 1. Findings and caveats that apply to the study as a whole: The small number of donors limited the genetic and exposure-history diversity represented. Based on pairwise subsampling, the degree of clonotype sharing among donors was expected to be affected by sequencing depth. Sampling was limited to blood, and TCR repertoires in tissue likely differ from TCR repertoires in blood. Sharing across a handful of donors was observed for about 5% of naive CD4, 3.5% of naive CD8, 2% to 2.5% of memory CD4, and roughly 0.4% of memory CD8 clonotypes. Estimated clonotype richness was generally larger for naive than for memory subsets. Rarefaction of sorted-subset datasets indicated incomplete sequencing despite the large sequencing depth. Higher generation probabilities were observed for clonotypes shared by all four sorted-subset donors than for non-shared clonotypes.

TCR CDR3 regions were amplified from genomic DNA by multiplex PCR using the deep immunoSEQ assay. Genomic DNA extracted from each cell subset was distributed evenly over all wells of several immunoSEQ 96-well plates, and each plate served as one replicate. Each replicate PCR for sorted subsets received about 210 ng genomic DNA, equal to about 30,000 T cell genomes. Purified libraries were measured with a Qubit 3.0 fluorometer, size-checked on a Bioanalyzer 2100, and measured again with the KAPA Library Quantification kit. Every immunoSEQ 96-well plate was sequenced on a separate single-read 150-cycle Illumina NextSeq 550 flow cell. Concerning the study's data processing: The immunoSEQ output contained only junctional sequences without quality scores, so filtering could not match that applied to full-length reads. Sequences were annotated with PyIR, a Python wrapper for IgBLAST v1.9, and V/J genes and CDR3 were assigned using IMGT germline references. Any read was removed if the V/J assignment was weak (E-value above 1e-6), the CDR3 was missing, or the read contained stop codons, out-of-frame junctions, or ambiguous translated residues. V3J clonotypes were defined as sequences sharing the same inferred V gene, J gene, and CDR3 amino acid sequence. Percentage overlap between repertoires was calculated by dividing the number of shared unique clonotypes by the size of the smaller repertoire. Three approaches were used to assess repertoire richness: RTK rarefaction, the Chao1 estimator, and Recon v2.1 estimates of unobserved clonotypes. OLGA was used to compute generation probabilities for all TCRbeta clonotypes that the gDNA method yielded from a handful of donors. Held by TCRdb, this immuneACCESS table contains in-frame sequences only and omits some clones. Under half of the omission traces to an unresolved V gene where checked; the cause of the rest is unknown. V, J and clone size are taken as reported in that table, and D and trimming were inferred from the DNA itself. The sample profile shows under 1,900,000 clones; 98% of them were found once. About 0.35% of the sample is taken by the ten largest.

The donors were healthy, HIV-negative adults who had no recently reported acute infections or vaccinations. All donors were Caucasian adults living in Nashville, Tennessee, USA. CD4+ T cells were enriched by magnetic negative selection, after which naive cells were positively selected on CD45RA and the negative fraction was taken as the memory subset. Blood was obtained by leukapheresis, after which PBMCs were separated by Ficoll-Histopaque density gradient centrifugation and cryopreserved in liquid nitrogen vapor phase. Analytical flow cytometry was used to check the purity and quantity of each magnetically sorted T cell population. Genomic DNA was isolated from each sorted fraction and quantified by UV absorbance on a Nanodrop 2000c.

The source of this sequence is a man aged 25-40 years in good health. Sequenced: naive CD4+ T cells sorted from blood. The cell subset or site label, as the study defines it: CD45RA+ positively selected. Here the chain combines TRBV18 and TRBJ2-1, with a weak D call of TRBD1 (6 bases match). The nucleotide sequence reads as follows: TGTGCCAGCTCATCGTCAGGGGATGAGCAGTTCTTC. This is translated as CASSSSGDEQFF. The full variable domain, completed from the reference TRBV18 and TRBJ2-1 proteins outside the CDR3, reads NAGVMQNPRHLVRRRGQEARLRCSPMKGHSHVYWYRQLPEEGLKFMVYLQKENIIDESGMPKERFSAEFPKEGPSILRIQQVVRGDSAAYFCASSSSGDEQFFGPGTRLTVL.